The next 31 T cell receptor beta chains were all read from a single sample in a study of blood T cell repertoires in COVID-19. Repertoires were generated with immunoSEQ multiplex PCR, while TCRdb's copy carries only in-frame clones and drops some. The table includes about 170,000 clones, approximately 84% detected once. Input material: PBMCs or T cells enriched from blood (not recorded which). These receptors all stem from a man in his fifties who had recovered from COVID-19.

The DNA for the CDR3 is TGCGCCAGCAGCCCGCCGGGACTAGCGGGGGTGGATGAGCAGTTCTTC. Translating it yields CASSPPGLAGVDEQFF. V gene TRBV4-1 combines with J gene TRBJ2-1; 14 bases fit TRBD2. The CDR3 is 16 residues long. Germline lookup yields CDR1 MGHRA and CDR2 YSYEKL. Germline trimming cut 4 bases from V and 8 bases from J; bases unmatched to any gene: 7.

The gene calls are TRBV29-1 and TRBJ2-5; TRBD2 might be the D (5 bases). Trimming removed 5 bases at V and 1 base at J, with 20 bases between. Per the germline V gene, CDR1 is SQVTM and CDR2 is ANQGSEA. This CDR3 is built from 16 residues. The CDR3 DNA follows: TGCAGCGTTTTAGGAGTAGCCCGGGGTAGCCAAGAGACCCAGTACTTC. As protein: CSVLGVARGSQETQYF.

The gene calls are TRBV5-3 and TRBJ1-5; TRBD1 is a possible D gene (6 bases). TRBV5-3 is labeled an ORF, and its function is uncertain. The CDR3 is 14 amino acids. V lost 2 bases to trimming and J lost 4 bases, with 10 bases between them. CDR3 in DNA: TGTGCCAGAAGCTTTTCAGGGGAGAATCAGCCCCAGCATTTT. This gives the protein CARSFSGENQPQHF.

The rearrangement joins TRBV29-1 to TRBJ1-2, with a weak D call TRBD1 (5 bases). Trimming stripped 3 bases from V and 8 bases from J, with 10 bases between. CDR1 is SQVTM, CDR2 ANQGSEA, per germline. The CDR3 is 11 residues long. CDR3 protein: CSVEAGMGYTF. CDR3 bases: TGCAGCGTTGAGGCAGGGATGGGCTACACCTTC.

This chain joins TRBV20-1 and TRBJ1-2; D may be TRBD1 (5 bases). This CDR3 spans 9 amino acids. V was cut by 3 bases and J by 14 bases, with 10 bases left in between. Germline V lookup: CDR1 DFQATT, CDR2 SNEGSKA (reference sequence). The CDR3 spells CSASAGGTF. In DNA, the CDR3 is TGCAGTGCTAGCGCCGGGGGGACCTTC.

The gene calls are TRBV10-3 and TRBJ1-1; the D gene is possibly TRBD1 (5 bases). The CDR3 length is 14 residues. Per germline, CDR1 ENHRY and CDR2 SYGVKD. V was clipped by 2 bases and J by 0 bases, with 7 bases between them. CDR3 sequence (DNA): TGTGCCATCAGTGAGGGGGCGGTGAACACTGAAGCTTTCTTT. It encodes CAISEGAVNTEAFF.

J is TRBJ1-2 and V is TRBV15; 7 nucleotides line up with TRBD1. The germline V gene has CDR1 LNHNV and CDR2 YYDKDF (reference sequence). This CDR3 contains 15 residues. Trimming took 3 bases from V and 3 from J; bases not matched to a gene: 7. CDR3 sequence: CATSSTPTGDYGYTF. The CDR3 DNA sequence: TGTGCCACCAGCAGTACCCCCACAGGGGACTATGGCTACACCTTC.

The V and J genes are TRBV4-2 and TRBJ1-2; 8 bases fit TRBD1. CDR1 is LGHNA, CDR2 YNFKEQ, per germline. The J segment lost 5 bases and the V segment lost 4 bases, leaving 9 bases of the junction unmatched. This CDR3 has 15 residues. The CDR3 spells CASSPGKGTGYGYTF. The CDR3 DNA reads TGTGCCAGCAGCCCGGGGAAGGGGACAGGATATGGCTACACCTTC.

The CDR3 protein is CASSEHRRQGDTGELFF. The CDR3 DNA sequence: TGTGCCAGCAGTGAACACCGCAGACAGGGGGATACCGGGGAGCTGTTTTTT. The V call is TRBV6-4, the J call TRBJ2-2; 9 nucleotides match TRBD1. Germline trimming cut 3 bases from V and 5 bases from J; bases unmatched to any gene: 10. CDR3 length: 17 amino acids. CDR1 and CDR2 from the germline V gene are MRHNA and SNTAGT.

This rearrangement joins TRBV4-3 to TRBJ2-2; TRBD2 matches at 7 bases. The CDR3 runs to 15 residues. CDR1 and CDR2 (germline): LGHNA, YSLEER. V lost 3 bases, J lost 6 bases, and 7 bases stayed unmatched. The CDR3 spells CASSHTLGRAGELFF. Written as DNA, the CDR3 is TGCGCCAGCAGCCATACTCTAGGGAGGGCCGGGGAGCTGTTTTTT.

This sequence joins TRBV15 and TRBJ1-3; unclear D gene. Trimming left V 0 bases short and J 0 bases short, with 9 bases between. CDR1 is LNHNV and CDR2 is YYDKDF in the germline V gene (reference sequence). CDR3 length equals 16 residues. As DNA, the CDR3 is TGTGCCACCAGCAGAGATCGGACTCTCTCTGGAAACACCATATATTTT. This translates into CATSRDRTLSGNTIYF.

The J gene is TRBJ2-7, the V gene TRBV29-1; 9 nucleotides agree with TRBD1. The CDR3 spans 14 residues. Germline assignment: CDR1 SQVTM and CDR2 ANQGSEA. The junction had 4 bases not matched to a gene; V was cut back by 0 bases and J by 4 bases. The CDR3 here is CSVEEGTGKYEQYF. In DNA, the CDR3 is TGCAGCGTTGAAGAGGGGACAGGGAAGTACGAGCAGTACTTC.

This clone was picked up one time. The chain couples TRBV29-1 to TRBJ2-1; 7 nucleotides line up with TRBD1. CDR1 is SQVTM, CDR2 ANQGSEA, per germline. V lost 6 bases to trimming and J lost 3 bases; unmatched junction nucleotides: 8. CDR3 size: 14 residues. This chain's CDR3 is CSVSGTAYYNEQFF. The CDR3 coding sequence is TGCAGCGTCTCCGGGACAGCATACTACAATGAGCAGTTCTTC.

The rearrangement joins TRBV5-4 to TRBJ1-1; D ambiguous. Germline V lookup: CDR1 SGHNT, CDR2 YYREEE (reference sequence). Trimming cost V 1 base and J 0 bases, with 4 bases left between them. The CDR3 sequence is 13 residues long. The CDR3 coding sequence is TGTGCCAGCAGCTTGATTATGAACACTGAAGCTTTCTTT. It encodes CASSLIMNTEAFF.

The rearrangement links TRBV3-1 (or the pseudogene TRBV3-2) to TRBJ1-5; 9 bases are shared with TRBD1. This CDR3 contains 16 residues. Unmatched junction bases numbered 7, after V lost 0 bases and J lost 7 bases. CDR1 LGHDT and CDR2 YNNKEL come from the germline V gene (reference sequence). The CDR3 loop reads CASSQDLQGAGQPQHF. The CDR3 nucleotides are TGTGCCAGCAGCCAAGATTTACAGGGGGCTGGCCAGCCCCAGCATTTT.

This sequence joins TRBV4-1 and TRBJ2-4; TRBD1 matches 9 bases. Germline V lookup: CDR1 MGHRA, CDR2 YSYEKL. V shed 1 base and J 0 bases; nucleotides not matched to a gene: 10. The CDR3 has 19 amino acids. The CDR3 region has the DNA TGCGCCAGCAGCCAAGGGGACAGGGATTTCCGCCTAGCCAAAAACATTCAGTACTTC. As protein: CASSQGDRDFRLAKNIQYF.

The chain's CDR3 is CASSEGTGGGYEQYF. Here the CDR3 DNA reads TGCGCCAGCAGTGAAGGGACAGGGGGGGGCTACGAGCAGTACTTC. The V and J genes are TRBV10-1 and TRBJ2-7, with TRBD1 matching over 11 bases. V shed 3 bases, J shed 3 bases, and the junction held 4 bases outside the gene matches. The CDR3 spans 15 residues. The germline gives CDR1 WNHNN, CDR2 SYGVQD (reference sequence).

The genes are TRBV3-1 (or the pseudogene TRBV3-2) and TRBJ2-1, with a possible D match to TRBD1 (5 bases). This CDR3 comprises 17 residues. Deletions cut 3 bases from V and 5 bases from J, with 20 bases between. CDR1 is LGHDT and CDR2 is YNNKEL in the germline V gene (reference sequence). The CDR3 protein is CASSHLRTQMGNNEQFF. The CDR3 DNA is TGTGCCAGCAGCCACCTAAGGACACAAATGGGGAACAATGAGCAGTTCTTC.

This clone occurred once. This sequence joins TRBV6-5 and TRBJ2-3; D is ambiguous. Looked up from germline, CDR1 is MNHEY and CDR2 is SVGAGI. Trimming took 0 bases from V and 6 from J, leaving 7 bases between them. The CDR3 covers 13 residues. CDR3 amino acids: CASSYSSVDTQYF. In DNA form, the CDR3 reads TGTGCCAGCAGTTACTCGAGCGTCGATACGCAGTATTTT.

The chain uses TRBV25-1 and TRBJ1-2; D call uncertain. CDR1 is MGHDK and CDR2 is SYGVNS in the germline V gene. This CDR3 has 15 amino acids. The ends were cut back, 3 bases at V and 4 bases at J, with 15 bases in the middle. The CDR3 sequence is CASSDDRRAFYGYTF. For the CDR3, the DNA is TGTGCCAGCAGTGATGATCGTAGAGCATTCTATGGCTACACCTTC.

The rearrangement joins TRBV4-1 to TRBJ2-1; D remains ambiguous. The CDR3 consists of 12 residues. In germline, CDR1 is MGHRA, CDR2 YSYEKL. The ends were cut back, 3 bases at V and 10 bases at J, with 10 bases in the middle. The CDR3 DNA reads TGCGCCAGCAGCCACTACAGAGACGAGCAGTTCTTC. Translating it yields CASSHYRDEQFF.

The V call is TRBV15, the J call TRBJ1-1; 7 bases line up with TRBD1. The V gene's germline CDR1 is LNHNV and CDR2 YYDKDF (reference sequence). V trimming: 5 bases; J trimming: 0 bases; junction bases outside the gene matches: 12. The CDR3 is made up of 17 amino acids. The CDR3 loop reads CATSAKRRGTVNTEAFF. The CDR3 region has the DNA TGTGCCACCAGCGCCAAGCGGAGAGGGACAGTGAACACTGAAGCTTTCTTT.

A word on this clone: Other DNA sequences in this specimen translate into the identical CDR3. This chain uses TRBV18 with TRBJ2-1; the D gene is possibly TRBD2 (6 bases). CDR1 KGHSH and CDR2 LQKENI come from the germline V gene. The CDR3 runs 13 residues. V was cut by 8 bases and J by 0 bases, with 8 bases left in between. This chain's CDR3 is CASGGASYNEQFF. The CDR3, as DNA: TGTGCCAGCGGCGGGGCCTCCTACAATGAGCAGTTCTTC.

This sequence joins TRBV5-1 and TRBJ1-2; D possibly corresponds to TRBD1 (6 bases). Germline CDR1 is SGHRS and CDR2 is YFSETQ. V dropped 1 base and J dropped 6 bases, with 10 bases sitting between them. The CDR3 length is 13 residues. Here the CDR3 reads CASSLRGGDGYTF. CDR3 DNA: TGCGCCAGCAGCTTGCGAGGGGGGGATGGCTACACCTTC.

This clone was picked up a small number of times. This chain joins TRBV4-1 and TRBJ1-2; TRBD1 is a possible D gene (6 bases). V lost 6 bases to trimming and J lost 1 base, with 12 bases between them. The CDR3 covers 14 residues. Germline loops: CDR1 MGHRA, CDR2 YSYEKL. This CDR3 is CASRRGQNNYGYTF. The CDR3 region has the DNA TGCGCCAGCAGGCGTGGACAGAATAACTATGGCTACACCTTC.

The V gene is TRBV28, the J gene TRBJ1-1; perhaps TRBD1 as D (5 bases). The germline V gene has CDR1 MDHEN and CDR2 SYDVKM. This CDR3 spans 13 amino acids. V lost 4 bases and J 4 bases, leaving 10 bases between the germline ends. This CDR3 is CASSSRAPTEAFF. The CDR3 nucleotides read TGTGCCAGCAGTTCCAGGGCCCCCACTGAAGCTTTCTTT. Based on the CDR3 plus reference TRBV28 and TRBJ1-1, the full variable domain is DVKVTQSSRYLVKRTGEKVFLECVQDMDHENMFWYRQDPGLGLRLIYFSYDVKMKEKGDIPEGYSVSREKKERFSLILESASTNQTSMYLCASSSRAPTEAFFGQGTRLTVV.

This rearrangement joins TRBV7-9 to TRBJ1-1; the match to TRBD1 covers 7 bases. This CDR3 region has 15 residues. V dropped 5 bases and J dropped 0; count of bases not matched to a gene: 6. Germline CDR1 reads SEHNR; CDR2 reads FQNEAQ (reference sequence). Here the CDR3 reads CASSDRADMNTEAFF. DNA for the CDR3: TGTGCCAGCAGCGACAGGGCCGATATGAACACTGAAGCTTTCTTT.

This rearrangement joins TRBV11-2 to TRBJ1-5; weak D call: TRBD1 (6 bases). Germline V CDR1 and CDR2: SGHAT, FQNNGV. V was clipped by 5 bases and J by 5 bases, with 10 bases between them. The CDR3 consists of 13 residues. CDR3 DNA: TGTGCCAGCAGCCCGACAGGAGATCAGCCCCAGCATTTT. Its translation is CASSPTGDQPQHF.

The V gene is TRBV10-3, the J gene TRBJ2-3; TRBD2 matches at 9 bases. CDR1 ENHRY and CDR2 SYGVKD come from the germline V gene. The ends lost 4 bases at V and 2 bases at J; junction bases unmatched: 7. The length of the CDR3 is 16 residues. CDR3 in amino acids: CAISVNSGGSTDTQYF. Here the CDR3 DNA reads TGTGCCATCAGTGTGAATAGCGGGGGTTCCACAGATACGCAGTATTTT.

The chain recombines TRBV3-1 (or the pseudogene TRBV3-2) with TRBJ2-3, with 8 bases matching TRBD2. The J segment lost 2 bases and the V segment lost 4 bases, leaving 5 bases of the junction unmatched. There are 15 residues in the CDR3. Looked up from germline, CDR1 is LGHDT and CDR2 is YNNKEL (reference sequence). CDR3 in amino acids: CASSRVAGYTDTQYF. The CDR3, as DNA: TGTGCCAGCAGCCGGGTAGCGGGGTACACAGATACGCAGTATTTT.

The chain carries TRBV7-2 and TRBJ1-2; perhaps TRBD1 as D (6 bases). Germline-derived CDR1 and CDR2 are SGHTA and FQGNSA. The CDR3 length is 14 residues. The V end lost 3 bases, the J end lost 8 bases, and 16 bases lay between the germline ends. The CDR3 DNA reads TGTGCCAGCAGCTTCGTATGGACAGACCACGGCTACACCTTC. It is translated as CASSFVWTDHGYTF. Looking up the rest from reference TRBV7-2 and TRBJ1-2 gives the full variable domain: GAGVSQSPSNKVTEKGKDVELRCDPISGHTALYWYRQSLGQGLEFLIYFQGNSAPDKSGLPSDRFSAERTGGSVSTLTIQRTQQEDSAVYLCASSFVWTDHGYTFGSGTRLTVV.